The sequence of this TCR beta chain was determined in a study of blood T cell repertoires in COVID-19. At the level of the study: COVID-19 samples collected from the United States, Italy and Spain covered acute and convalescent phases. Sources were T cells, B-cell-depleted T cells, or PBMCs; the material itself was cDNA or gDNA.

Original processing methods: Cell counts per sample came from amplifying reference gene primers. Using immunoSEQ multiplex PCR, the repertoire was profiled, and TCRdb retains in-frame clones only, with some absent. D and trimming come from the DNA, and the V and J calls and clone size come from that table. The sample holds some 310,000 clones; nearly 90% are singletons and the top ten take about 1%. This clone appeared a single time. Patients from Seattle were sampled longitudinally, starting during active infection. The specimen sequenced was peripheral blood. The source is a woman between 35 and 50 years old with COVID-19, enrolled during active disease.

CDR3 in amino acids: CASSTLPTDTDTQYF. For the CDR3, the DNA is TGTGCCAGTAGTACCCTCCCAACTGACACAGATACGCAGTATTTT. V gene TRBV19 combines with J gene TRBJ2-3; the D is unclear. Trimming left V 4 bases short and J 2 bases short, with 13 bases between. This CDR3 spans 15 amino acids. Per germline, CDR1 LNHDA and CDR2 SQIVND (reference sequence).